Listed below are T cell receptor beta chains from one sample, sequenced in a study of T cells expressing NK-cell markers. One entry per CDR3 protein, without DNA, is what TCRdb gives after re-calling the 5' RACE reads. The record lists fewer than 400,000 distinct CDR3 sequences, of which the ten most abundant hold 5.2%. What was sequenced was blood T cells: a sorted CD56 or NKG2C T cell subset, CD4+ or CD8+ T cells, or bulk PBMC T cells (not recorded which). The receptors stem from a man aged 18 to 69 in good health. CDR3s include the opening cysteine and the closing phenylalanine or tryptophan. Each record gives: V gene, J gene, clone size, CDR3 protein. The size entry is marked missing in some rows and otherwise reads once, few, many or a size class.

v_gene: TRBV27
j_gene: TRBJ2-5
abundance: .
CDR3aa: CASSWRGQETQYF

v_gene: TRBV2
j_gene: TRBJ2-1
abundance: .
CDR3aa: CASSVDSVVNEQFF

v_gene: TRBV6-6
j_gene: TRBJ1-3
abundance: .
CDR3aa: CASTKAGNTIYF

v_gene: TRBV28
j_gene: TRBJ1-5
abundance: .
CDR3aa: CASSLFPRQPQHF

v_gene: TRBV20-1
j_gene: TRBJ1-1
abundance: .
CDR3aa: CSARGPGRAFF

v_gene: TRBV5-1
j_gene: TRBJ2-5
abundance: .
CDR3aa: CASRASSGVLSETQYF

v_gene: TRBV6-1
j_gene: TRBJ1-2
abundance: .
CDR3aa: CASSASLDRSYGYTF

v_gene: TRBV20-1
j_gene: TRBJ2-7
abundance: .
CDR3aa: CSARATAYEQYF

v_gene: TRBV28
j_gene: TRBJ1-5
abundance: .
CDR3aa: CASSLQWAAGNQPQHF

v_gene: TRBV5-1
j_gene: TRBJ2-7
abundance: medium-sized
CDR3aa: CASSPSSLNRDEQYF

v_gene: TRBV12-5
j_gene: TRBJ2-7
abundance: .
CDR3aa: CASGQGSLYEQYF

v_gene: TRBV20-1
j_gene: TRBJ1-5
abundance: .
CDR3aa: CSARNDRARNQPQHF

v_gene: TRBV20-1
j_gene: TRBJ2-3
abundance: .
CDR3aa: CSATLPTGGVGDTQYF

v_gene: TRBV5-5
j_gene: TRBJ1-4
abundance: .
CDR3aa: CASSFDRVDEKLFF

v_gene: TRBV2
j_gene: TRBJ1-4
abundance: .
CDR3aa: CASSEEGKLFF

v_gene: TRBV12-3/TRBV12-4
j_gene: TRBJ2-3
abundance: .
CDR3aa: CASRPSMGGSTDTQYF

v_gene: TRBV18
j_gene: TRBJ2-5
abundance: .
CDR3aa: CASSPPDNLRTQYF

v_gene: TRBV10-2
j_gene: TRBJ2-4
abundance: .
CDR3aa: CASRPSGGAKNIQYF

v_gene: TRBV5-4
j_gene: TRBJ1-6
abundance: .
CDR3aa: CASSFSDFSPLHF

v_gene: TRBV20-1
j_gene: TRBJ1-6
abundance: .
CDR3aa: CSARGGAHNSPLHF

v_gene: TRBV7-2
j_gene: TRBJ2-7
abundance: .
CDR3aa: CASSISRDRGDEQYF

v_gene: TRBV20-1
j_gene: TRBJ1-3
abundance: .
CDR3aa: CSADRIHQRGIGGNTIYF

v_gene: TRBV11-3
j_gene: TRBJ1-1
abundance: .
CDR3aa: CASSLNQNTEAFF

v_gene: TRBV9
j_gene: TRBJ2-1
abundance: .
CDR3aa: CASSVTGVGFNEQFF

v_gene: TRBV29-1
j_gene: TRBJ1-3
abundance: .
CDR3aa: CSVAASSGNTIYF

v_gene: TRBV2
j_gene: TRBJ1-4
abundance: .
CDR3aa: CASAFIATNEKLFF

v_gene: TRBV6-5
j_gene: TRBJ2-1
abundance: .
CDR3aa: CASSYSLAYASEQFF

v_gene: TRBV12-3/TRBV12-4
j_gene: TRBJ1-2
abundance: .
CDR3aa: CASSAGGLNYGYTF

v_gene: TRBV20-1
j_gene: TRBJ2-1
abundance: .
CDR3aa: CSAPGDRVNEQFF

v_gene: TRBV6-2/TRBV6-3
j_gene: TRBJ2-2
abundance: .
CDR3aa: CASSYSRRGNTGELFF

v_gene: TRBV20-1
j_gene: TRBJ2-7
abundance: .
CDR3aa: CSANLSPRGFFYEQYF

v_gene: TRBV15
j_gene: TRBJ2-5
abundance: .
CDR3aa: CATSRDTNYLETQYF

v_gene: TRBV5-1
j_gene: TRBJ2-7
abundance: .
CDR3aa: CASSLASQGGEQYF

v_gene: TRBV5-5
j_gene: TRBJ2-2
abundance: .
CDR3aa: CASSHDRGRTGELFF

v_gene: TRBV15
j_gene: TRBJ2-1
abundance: .
CDR3aa: CATSRDRTVTYNEQFF

v_gene: TRBV27
j_gene: TRBJ1-5
abundance: .
CDR3aa: CASSFGQASQPQHF

v_gene: TRBV7-2
j_gene: TRBJ2-2
abundance: .
CDR3aa: CASSWARRTGELFF

v_gene: TRBV5-5
j_gene: TRBJ2-1
abundance: .
CDR3aa: CASSPRGSGGPPFF

v_gene: TRBV10-3
j_gene: TRBJ2-1
abundance: .
CDR3aa: CAISGAYDNEQFF

v_gene: TRBV27
j_gene: TRBJ2-6
abundance: .
CDR3aa: CASSPYNSGANVLTF

v_gene: TRBV7-8
j_gene: TRBJ2-2
abundance: .
CDR3aa: CASSYRGRTNTGELFF

v_gene: TRBV11-1
j_gene: TRBJ2-7
abundance: .
CDR3aa: CASSLNPRGGAYEQYF

v_gene: TRBV25-1
j_gene: TRBJ2-1
abundance: .
CDR3aa: CASSPNRGLVDEQFF

v_gene: TRBV7-8
j_gene: TRBJ1-1
abundance: .
CDR3aa: CASSRDRAFNTEAFF

v_gene: TRBV20-1
j_gene: TRBJ2-3
abundance: .
CDR3aa: CSARDESGTSGGPTDTQYF

v_gene: TRBV9
j_gene: TRBJ2-5
abundance: .
CDR3aa: CASSPRGGAQETQYF